A selection of T cell receptor beta chains follows, all from one sample in a study of cytomegalovirus exposure and HLA in healthy donors. Profiled with immunoSEQ multiplex PCR; TCRdb holds only in-frame clones, not every one. This sample's table has approximately 150,000 clones. Sequencing was carried out using PBMCs. The receptors shown here come from a woman aged 40 to 50 in good health and CMV-seronegative. Both conserved end residues are part of each CDR3. The D gene is left open where the match is weak.

j_call,d_call,v_call,cdr3_nt,cdr3_aa
TRBJ2-7,-,TRBV28,TGTGCCAGCAGTTTATTCCTCCGCGAGCAGTACTTC,CASSLFLREQYF
TRBJ1-1,TRBD1,TRBV27,TGTGCCAGCAGTCACAGGGGGGGGACCACTGAAGCTTTCTTT,CASSHRGGTTEAFF
TRBJ2-2,-,TRBV29-1,TGCAGCGTGGTAGGGACAAATTGGGAGCTGTTTTTT,CSVVGTNWELFF
TRBJ2-7,-,TRBV7-9,TGTGCCAGCAGTTTCGGAGGAGGGGGCGCGTACGAGCAGTACTTC,CASSFGGGGAYEQYF
TRBJ2-7,TRBD1,TRBV7-3,TGTGCCAGCAGCACGCAGGGACAGGGCGGGGGCGAGCAGTACTTC,CASSTQGQGGGEQYF
TRBJ1-1,-,TRBV11-2,TGTGCCAGCAGCACATACTCGACGGGTTCAGACGCTTTCTTT,CASSTYSTGSDAFF
TRBJ2-3,TRBD2,TRBV28,TGTGCCAGCAACTTGGGTCGGACTAGCGGGGAACCTAGCACAGATACGCAGTATTTT,CASNLGRTSGEPSTDTQYF
TRBJ1-1,-,TRBV4-2,TGTGCCAGCAGCCAAGAATCGACGGCAGGAGGGTTTGAAGCTTTCTTT,CASSQESTAGGFEAFF
TRBJ1-1,-,TRBV21-1,TGTGCCAGCAGCAAAGCGCAATACGGGACAAAAAGGATCATGAACACTGAAGCTTTCTTT,CASSKAQYGTKRIMNTEAFF
TRBJ2-3,TRBD2,TRBV6-4,TGTGCCAGCAGTGACTCTCTAGCGGGGGGGCCAGATACGCAGTATTTT,CASSDSLAGGPDTQYF
TRBJ2-3,-,TRBV6-4,TGTGCCAGCAGCGCAGACAGGTTCACGACAGATACGCAGTATTTT,CASSADRFTTDTQYF
TRBJ2-5,-,TRBV2,TGTGCCAGCAGTAATACAGGGTCAGAGACCCAGTACTTC,CASSNTGSETQYF
TRBJ1-3,TRBD1,TRBV5-6,TGTGCCAGCAGCATGGGGGACAGGGCCGGAAACACCATATATTTT,CASSMGDRAGNTIYF
TRBJ1-1,-,TRBV6-5,TGTGCCAGCAGCCGGGGGACTGAAGCTTTCTTT,CASSRGTEAFF
TRBJ1-2,-,TRBV25-1,TGTGCCAGCAGTGAAAGATCGGGTGGCAACTATGGCTACACCTTC,CASSERSGGNYGYTF
TRBJ1-1,TRBD1,TRBV28,TGTGCCAGCAGTCAACCAGACAGGGCTGGGGCTTTCTTT,CASSQPDRAGAFF
TRBJ1-2,TRBD1,TRBV9,TGTGCCAGCAGCCAAGGACAGGGAATCAACTATGGCTACACCTTC,CASSQGQGINYGYTF
TRBJ1-6,TRBD1,TRBV7-2,TGTGCCAGCAGCCCTTCGACAGGGGGACATAATTCACCCCTCCACTTT,CASSPSTGGHNSPLHF
TRBJ1-4,-,TRBV15,TGTGCCACCAGCAGAGGGGGAGTGGAGGGAAGGTTTTTT,CATSRGGVEGRFF
TRBJ2-1,TRBD2,TRBV5-1,TGCGCCAGCAGCTCAGCGGGGGGACCTCCTACAGAGCAGTTCTTC,CASSSAGGPPTEQFF
TRBJ2-7,TRBD2,TRBV5-1,TGCGCCAGCAGCTTGTTTGGCTTAGCGGGGGACACTTCTCTTGAGCAGTACTTC,CASSLFGLAGDTSLEQYF
TRBJ1-2,-,TRBV18,TGTGCCAGCTCACCAGACAGCTTCTATGGCTACACCTTC,CASSPDSFYGYTF
TRBJ2-3,TRBD1,TRBV6-6,TGTGCCAGCAGCCGTCAGGGGGCGCAAGATACGCAGTATTTT,CASSRQGAQDTQYF
TRBJ1-1,TRBD1,TRBV6-6,TGTGCCAGCAGTGGGCTGACAGGGGGGAACACTGAAGCTTTCTTT,CASSGLTGGNTEAFF
TRBJ1-2,TRBD1,TRBV6-4,TGTGCCAGCAGCTCGACAGGGGCGGAGGGCTACACCTTC,CASSSTGAEGYTF
TRBJ2-5,-,TRBV9,TGTGCCAGCAGCGTAGCCTCAGGGGCGGGCAGGGCCCAAGAGACCCAGTACTTC,CASSVASGAGRAQETQYF
TRBJ2-7,-,TRBV5-1,TGCGCCAGCAGCGCTCCGGGACAAGATTACGAGCAGTACTTC,CASSAPGQDYEQYF
TRBJ1-5,TRBD1,TRBV2,TGTGCCAGCAGCTTACAGGGGGCTCAGCAGCCCCAGCATTTT,CASSLQGAQQPQHF
TRBJ1-2,-,TRBV4-3,TGCGCCAGCAGCCAAGTCGCGGTGCAGTTTTATGGCTACACCTTC,CASSQVAVQFYGYTF
TRBJ2-1,-,TRBV6-1,TGTGCCAGCACCTCACAGGGGGGGACTTACAATGAGCAGTTCTTC,CASTSQGGTYNEQFF
TRBJ1-6,TRBD1,TRBV6-5,TGTGCCACCGCAGGGGGAGGAAGCTTTGATTCACCCCTCCACTTT,CATAGGGSFDSPLHF
TRBJ2-1,TRBD2,TRBV18,TGTGCCAGCTCACCGCTAGCCTCGGCTAGCGGGGGGTATGAGCAGTTCTTC,CASSPLASASGGYEQFF
TRBJ1-5,-,TRBV6-6,TGTGCCAGCAGTCTCAGGGTTCAGCCCCAGCATTTT,CASSLRVQPQHF
TRBJ2-1,TRBD1,TRBV19,TGTGCCAGTAGTCAACAACAGGGGTCAGGTGAGCAGTTCTTC,CASSQQQGSGEQFF
TRBJ1-1,-,TRBV6-5,TGTGCCAGCACATCGAGCACTGAAGCTTTCTTT,CASTSSTEAFF
TRBJ2-6,-,TRBV28,TGTGCCAGCAATCCGCGGGTTAACGGGGCCAACGTCCTGACTTTC,CASNPRVNGANVLTF
TRBJ1-5,TRBD1,TRBV6-1,TGTGCCAGCAGTGCCCGGGCAGGGGGCGGTGGCAATCAGCCCCAGCATTTT,CASSARAGGGGNQPQHF
TRBJ2-3,TRBD2,TRBV5-1,TGCGCCAGCAGCCTTTTTTCTAGCGGAAAAAGCACAGATACGCAGTATTTT,CASSLFSSGKSTDTQYF
TRBJ1-1,-,TRBV18,TGTGCCAGCTCACCACGGGCAGGGGACACTGAAGCTTTCTTT,CASSPRAGDTEAFF
TRBJ2-2,-,TRBV18,TGTGCCAGCTCACCACCTTTCCAGTCAGCGAACACCGGGGAGCTGTTTTTT,CASSPPFQSANTGELFF
TRBJ1-3,-,TRBV6-1,TGTGCCAGCCACCCGGGGGACTCTGGAAACACCATATATTTT,CASHPGDSGNTIYF
TRBJ1-2,TRBD1,TRBV18,TGTGCCAGCTCACCAGGGACAGGGCTTGGCTACACCTTC,CASSPGTGLGYTF
TRBJ2-7,TRBD1,TRBV7-8,TGTGCCAGCAGCCCGGGACAGGGGGTCTACGAGCAGTACTTC,CASSPGQGVYEQYF
TRBJ1-1,-,TRBV7-9,TGTGCCAGCACGATGCAAGTTGGGGAGACTGAGGCTTTCTTT,CASTMQVGETEAFF
TRBJ1-6,TRBD1,TRBV19,TGTGCCAGTAGTAGACGGACAGGAGGGTTCAATTCACCCCTCCACTTT,CASSRRTGGFNSPLHF
TRBJ1-1,TRBD1,TRBV13,TGTGCCAGCAGCTCCACTCTGACAGGGCTGAACACTGAAGCTTTCTTT,CASSSTLTGLNTEAFF
TRBJ1-6,TRBD1,TRBV4-2,TGTGCCAGCAGCCAAGGGGAGGGACAGGGGAATTCACCCCTCCACTTT,CASSQGEGQGNSPLHF
TRBJ2-7,TRBD1,TRBV10-3,TGTGCCATCAGTGAGTCAGGACAGGGCTGGGAGCAGTACTTC,CAISESGQGWEQYF
TRBJ2-5,-,TRBV5-1,TGCGCCAGCAGCTTTCCCGGCCAAGAGACCCAGTACTTC,CASSFPGQETQYF
TRBJ1-1,-,TRBV6-1,TGTGCCAGCAGCCAACATGTGAACACTGAAGCTTTCTTT,CASSQHVNTEAFF
TRBJ1-2,-,TRBV12-5,TGTGCTAGTGGATATCAGGCTTCCTATGGCTACACCTTC,CASGYQASYGYTF
TRBJ2-2,TRBD1,TRBV28,TGTGCCAGCAGTCCCCGGACAGGGGGCGCCGGCGGGGAGCTGTTTTTT,CASSPRTGGAGGELFF
TRBJ2-1,TRBD2,TRBV4-2,TGTGCCAGCAGCCACACCGGGACTAGCGGAAACAATGAGCAGTTCTTC,CASSHTGTSGNNEQFF
TRBJ2-5,-,TRBV27,TGTGCCAGCAGTTCATCGCTAGGAGAGACCCAGTACTTC,CASSSSLGETQYF